Presented here are 13 T cell receptor beta chains from one specimen sequenced in a study of T cells in Graves' hyperthyroidism and ophthalmopathy. TCR beta CDR3 region amplification was performed from RNA transcripts. The HTBI primer set was used in a first-round RT-PCR of the TCR CDR3. From the multiplex PCR reads, TCRdb called clonotypes with MiXCR, one entry per CDR3 protein. The top ten clones hold 5% to 6% of a sample with some 420,000 distinct CDR3 sequences, roughly 13% of them seen once. The sample comprised blood. All receptors derive from a woman aged 18-35 years with Graves' hyperthyroidism.

This clonotype was seen at least ten times. This sequence joins TRBV2 and TRBJ1-1; no reliable D call. This CDR3 contains 11 residues. From germline, CDR1 is SNHLY and CDR2 FYNNEI. The V end was cut by 11 bases, the J end by 1 base, with 8 bases between. The CDR3 DNA follows: TGTGCCGGGCTACAGAACACTGAAGCTTTCTTT. Protein: CAGLQNTEAFF.

The genes are TRBV25-1 and TRBJ2-7, with D perhaps matching TRBD1 (5 bases). The CDR3 runs 11 residues. Trimming stripped 9 bases from V and 2 bases from J, with 8 bases between. Germline CDR1 is MGHDK and CDR2 is SYGVNS. This CDR3 reads CASDSTYEQYF. The CDR3 nucleotides are TGTGCCAGTGACAGCACCTACGAGCAGTACTTC.

This clonotype was counted many times. The chain links TRBV4-1 to TRBJ1-2; tentative D call: TRBD1 (5 bases). The CDR3 spans 15 residues. V lost 1 base to trimming and J lost 1 base, with 10 bases between them. Germline V CDR1 and CDR2: MGHRA, YSYEKL. DNA of the CDR3: TGCGCCAGCAGCCAAGTCGGGGGACTTAACTATGGCTACACCTTC. This codes for CASSQVGGLNYGYTF.

This clonotype has ten or more counts. The chain links TRBV12-5 to TRBJ2-3; no clear D gene. CDR1 and CDR2 (germline): LGHNT, FRNRAP. The CDR3 sequence is 14 residues long. Trimming pared 2 bases from V and 2 bases from J, leaving 8 bases between. CDR3 sequence (DNA): TGTGCTAGTGGTTTGAACGGAAACACAGATACGCAGTATTTT. Translation: CASGLNGNTDTQYF.

This clonotype was recorded many times. The chain recombines TRBV7-9 with TRBJ2-7; TRBD1 matches 10 bases. CDR3 length equals 15 residues. After removal of 6 bases from V and 5 bases from J, the junction contained 10 bases not matched to a gene. Per the germline V gene, CDR1 is SEHNR and CDR2 is FQNEAQ (reference sequence). The CDR3 DNA follows: TGTGCCAGCAGATCGGGACAGGGGATTATCGACGAGCAGTACTTC. It translates to CASRSGQGIIDEQYF. The variable domain in full, completed from reference TRBV7-9 and TRBJ2-7, reads DTGVSQNPRHKITKRGQNVTFRCDPISEHNRLYWYRQTLGQGPEFLTYFQNEAQLEKSRLLSDRFSAERPKGSFSTLEIQRTEQGDSAMYLCASRSGQGIIDEQYFGPGTRLTVT.

This clonotype has just a few counts. V usage is TRBV7-6 and J usage is TRBJ2-7; no firm D call. Trimming left V 5 bases short and J 0 bases short, with 14 bases between. Germline CDR1 SGHVS, CDR2 FNYEAQ. The CDR3 runs to 15 residues. The CDR3 protein is CASSPGRISSYEQYF. Written as DNA, the CDR3 is TGTGCCAGCAGCCCTGGACGGATAAGCTCCTACGAGCAGTACTTC.

This clonotype was counted at least ten times. The chain employs TRBV2 and TRBJ1-2; D is undetermined. There are 15 residues in the CDR3. Trimming shortened V by 0 bases and J by 1 base, and 9 bases separated the two germline ends. From germline, CDR1 is SNHLY and CDR2 FYNNEI. This CDR3 reads CASSEAGLDNYGYTF. In nucleotides, the CDR3 is TGTGCCAGCAGTGAAGCAGGGTTGGATAACTATGGCTACACCTTC.

This clonotype was recorded at least ten times. V and J are TRBV2 and TRBJ2-5; D is possibly TRBD1 or TRBD2 (5 bases each). Germline CDR1 reads SNHLY; CDR2 reads FYNNEI. CDR3 length: 15 residues. Deletions cut 1 base from V and 4 bases from J, with 13 bases between. The CDR3 sequence: CASSEGGLQGETQYF. The DNA for the CDR3 is TGTGCCAGCAGTGAAGGAGGACTCCAGGGAGAGACCCAGTACTTC.

There are a few counts of this clonotype. A much larger clone lies a single base off, so this may be a read error. The rearrangement links TRBV7-2 to TRBJ2-7; D gene uncertain. The CDR3 length is 12 residues. Germline assignment: CDR1 SGHTA and CDR2 FQGNSA. CDR3 nucleotide sequence: TGTGCCAGCGGCTTAAATGGGTGGGAGCAGTACTTC. This codes for CASGLNGWEQYF.

This clonotype was found many times. The V and J genes are TRBV5-6 and TRBJ2-3; 8 nucleotides line up with TRBD2. CDR1 and CDR2 from the germline V gene are SGHDT and YYEEEE. CDR3 length: 15 residues. J was trimmed by 0 bases and V by 5 bases; bases with no gene match: 5. CDR3 sequence (DNA): TGTGCCAGCAGACTCGGCGGGGGGAGCACAGATACGCAGTATTTT. Its protein product is CASRLGGGSTDTQYF.

V gene TRBV20-1 combines with J gene TRBJ1-5; 8 bases align to TRBD1. Germline V gene lookup returns CDR1 DFQATT and CDR2 SNEGSKA (reference sequence). The CDR3 contains 16 residues. V gave up 6 bases and J gave up 1 base; unmatched junction bases: 11. The DNA for the CDR3 is TGCAGTGCGGCCCGACAGGGGTCGGGGAGCAATCAGCCCCAGCATTTT. Encoded protein: CSAARQGSGSNQPQHF.

This clonotype was found many times. V is TRBV6-1 and J is TRBJ2-1; a weak D match, TRBD2 (5 bases). Germline V lookup: CDR1 MNHNS, CDR2 SASEGT. The CDR3 extends over 13 amino acids. With 6 bases removed from V and 6 bases from J, the gap between germline ends came to 12 bases. CDR3 nucleotide sequence: TGTGCCAGCAGGGTGGGAGTCTTCAATGAGCAGTTCTTC. It encodes CASRVGVFNEQFF.

The CDR3 region is CASSLGQGLYEKLFF. The CDR3 bases are TGTGCCAGCAGTTTAGGCCAGGGTCTTTATGAAAAACTGTTTTTT. The chain recombines TRBV28 with TRBJ1-4, with a tentative D call TRBD1 (5 bases). This CDR3 is built from 15 residues. CDR1 is MDHEN, CDR2 SYDVKM, per germline. Trimming removed 2 bases from V and 6 bases from J, with 13 bases in between.